This TCR beta chain was observed in a study of regulatory T cells in long-lasting Graves disease. Time point specified: persistent/refractory GD, antithyroid drugs over 5 years with positive TRAb. From RNA extracted from PBMCs, the TCR library was made. Remarks on this clonotype: What it binds is unknown.

For TCR beta, libraries came from iRepertoire HTBI primers and Arm-PCR of CDR3 regions. One entry per CDR3 protein, called by TCRdb with MiXCR from the multiplex PCR reads. The sample has some 420,000 distinct CDR3 sequences; about 20% are singletons. Study conclusions and caveats: There was favoring of TRBV28, TRBJ1-2 and TRBJ2-5 in persistent disease. Sample size was small, which may have lowered accuracy. Lower TCR diversity was seen in persistent Graves' patients than in newly diagnosed ones.

V was cut by 6 bases and J by 5 bases, with 16 bases left in between. The CDR3 runs 14 residues. Germline V gives CDR1 DFQATT, CDR2 SNEGSKA (reference sequence). The sample consisted of peripheral blood mononuclear cells (PBMCs), taken when the disease was refractory, from a patient treated with antithyroid drugs. This clonotype was sampled from a female donor with Graves disease. The chain is built from TRBV20-1 and TRBJ2-2; weak D call: TRBD2 (6 bases). The CDR3, as DNA: TGCAGTGCCCCCAAGCCAGGGAGGACCGGGGAGCTGTTTTTT. Translated: CSAPKPGRTGELFF.